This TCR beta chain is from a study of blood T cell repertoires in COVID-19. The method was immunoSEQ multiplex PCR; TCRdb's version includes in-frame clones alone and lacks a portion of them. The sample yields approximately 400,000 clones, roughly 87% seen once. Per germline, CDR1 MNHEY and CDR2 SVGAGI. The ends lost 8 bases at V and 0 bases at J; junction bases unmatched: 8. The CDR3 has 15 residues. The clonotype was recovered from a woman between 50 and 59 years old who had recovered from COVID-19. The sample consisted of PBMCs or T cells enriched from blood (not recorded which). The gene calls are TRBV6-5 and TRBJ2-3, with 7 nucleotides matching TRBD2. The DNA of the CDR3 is TGTGCCAGCCGAATAAAGCGGGGTAGCACAGATACGCAGTATTTT. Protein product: CASRIKRGSTDTQYF.